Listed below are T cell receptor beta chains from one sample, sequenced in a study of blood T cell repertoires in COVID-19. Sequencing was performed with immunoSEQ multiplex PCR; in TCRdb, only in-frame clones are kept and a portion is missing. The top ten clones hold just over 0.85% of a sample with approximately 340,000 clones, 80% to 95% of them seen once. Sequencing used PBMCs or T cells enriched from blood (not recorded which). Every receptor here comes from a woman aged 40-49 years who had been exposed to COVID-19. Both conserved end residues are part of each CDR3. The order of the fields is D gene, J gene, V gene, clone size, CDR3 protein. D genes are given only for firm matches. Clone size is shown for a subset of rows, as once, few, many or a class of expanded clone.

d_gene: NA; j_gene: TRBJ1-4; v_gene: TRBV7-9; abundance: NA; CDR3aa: CASSLDRSYEKLFF
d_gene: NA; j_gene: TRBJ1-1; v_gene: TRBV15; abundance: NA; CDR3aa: CATRSGSFRTEAFF
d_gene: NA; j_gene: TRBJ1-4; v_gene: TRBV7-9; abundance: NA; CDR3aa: CASSPRQVNEKLFF
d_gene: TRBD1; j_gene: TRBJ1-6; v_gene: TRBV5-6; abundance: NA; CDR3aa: CASSPGDRGPAGVTPLHF
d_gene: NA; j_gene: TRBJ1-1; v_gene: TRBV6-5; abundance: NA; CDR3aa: CASSYRGGHTEAFF
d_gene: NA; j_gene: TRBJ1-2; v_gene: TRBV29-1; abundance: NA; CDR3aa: CSVYSGAYGYTF
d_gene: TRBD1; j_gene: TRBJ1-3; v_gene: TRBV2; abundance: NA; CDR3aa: CASNRGTSGNTIYF
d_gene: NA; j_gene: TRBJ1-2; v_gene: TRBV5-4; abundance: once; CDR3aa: CASSLGQEIYGYTF
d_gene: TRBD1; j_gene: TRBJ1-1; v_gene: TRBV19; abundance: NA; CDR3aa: CASSRQGGYTEAFF
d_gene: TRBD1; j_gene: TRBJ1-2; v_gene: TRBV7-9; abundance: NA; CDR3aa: CASSDWTGGSYGYTF
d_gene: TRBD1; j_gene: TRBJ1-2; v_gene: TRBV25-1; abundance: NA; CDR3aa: CASSERGLGYGYTF
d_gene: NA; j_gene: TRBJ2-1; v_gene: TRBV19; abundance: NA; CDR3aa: CASRTGDEQFF
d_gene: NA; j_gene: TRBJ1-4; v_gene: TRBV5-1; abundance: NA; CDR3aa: CASSLETANEKLFF
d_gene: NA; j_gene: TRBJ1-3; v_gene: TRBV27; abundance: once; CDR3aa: CASSSSGPAGNTIYF
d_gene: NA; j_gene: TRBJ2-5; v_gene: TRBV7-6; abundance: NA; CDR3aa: CASSLALAPGETQYF
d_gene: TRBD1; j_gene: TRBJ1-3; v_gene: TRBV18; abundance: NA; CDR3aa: CASSPLDRGLGNTIYF
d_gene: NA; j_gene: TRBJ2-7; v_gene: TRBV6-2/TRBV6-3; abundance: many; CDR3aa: CASSYGSSSYEQYF
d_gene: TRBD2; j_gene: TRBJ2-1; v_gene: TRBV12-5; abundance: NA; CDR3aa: CASGFGTSGGINNEQFF
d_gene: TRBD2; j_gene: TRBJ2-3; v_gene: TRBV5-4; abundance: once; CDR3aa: CASQLAGWNTDTQYF
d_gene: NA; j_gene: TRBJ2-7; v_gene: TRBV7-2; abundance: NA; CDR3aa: CASSLDRNYEQYF
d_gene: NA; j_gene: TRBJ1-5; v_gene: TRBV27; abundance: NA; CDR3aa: CASSYTTNGPQHF
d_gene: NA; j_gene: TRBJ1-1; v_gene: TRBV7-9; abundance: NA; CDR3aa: CASSLAGGQGEAFF
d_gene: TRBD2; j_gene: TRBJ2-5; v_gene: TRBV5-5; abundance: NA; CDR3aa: CASSLVFPGGAETQYF
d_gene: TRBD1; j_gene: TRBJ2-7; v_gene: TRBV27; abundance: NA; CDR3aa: CASGRQGIYEQYF
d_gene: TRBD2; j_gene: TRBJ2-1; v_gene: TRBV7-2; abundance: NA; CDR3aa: CASSLTSVEQFF
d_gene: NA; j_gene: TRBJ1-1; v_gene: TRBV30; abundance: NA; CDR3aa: CACSGLRTEAFF
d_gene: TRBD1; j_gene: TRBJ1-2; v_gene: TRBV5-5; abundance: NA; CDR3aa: CASSPGQEYGYTF
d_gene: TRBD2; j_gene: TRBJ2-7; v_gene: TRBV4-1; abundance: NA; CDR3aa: CASSQRAGGLAYEQYF
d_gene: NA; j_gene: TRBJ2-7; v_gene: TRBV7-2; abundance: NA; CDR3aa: CASSLAGGTASEQYF
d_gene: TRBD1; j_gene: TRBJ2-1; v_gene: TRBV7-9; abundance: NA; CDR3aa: CASSLTGAGEQFF
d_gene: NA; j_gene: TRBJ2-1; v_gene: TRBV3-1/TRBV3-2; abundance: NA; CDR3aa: CASSQESATRSVLF
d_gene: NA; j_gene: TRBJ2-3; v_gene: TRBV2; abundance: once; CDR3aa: CASRGMTGSNTQYF
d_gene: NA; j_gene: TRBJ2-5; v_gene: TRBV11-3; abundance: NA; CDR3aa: CASSLDPGVQETQYF
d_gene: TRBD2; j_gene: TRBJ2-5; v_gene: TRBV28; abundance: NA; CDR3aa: CASSPGGSGSWETQYF
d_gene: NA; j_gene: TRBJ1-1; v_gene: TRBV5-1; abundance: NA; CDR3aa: CASSLTREDTEAFF
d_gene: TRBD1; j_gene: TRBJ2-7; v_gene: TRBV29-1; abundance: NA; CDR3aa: CSVRTGSHEQYF
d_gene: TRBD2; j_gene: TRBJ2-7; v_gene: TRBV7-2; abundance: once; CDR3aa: CASSSIAGGPKQYF
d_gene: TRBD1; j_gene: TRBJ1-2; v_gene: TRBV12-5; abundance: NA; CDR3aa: CASGRYSGGSYYGYTF
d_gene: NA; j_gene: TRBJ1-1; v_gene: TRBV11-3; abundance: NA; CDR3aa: CASSYSRRTEAFF
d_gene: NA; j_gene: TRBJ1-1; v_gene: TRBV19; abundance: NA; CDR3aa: CASSPRTQAGTEAFF
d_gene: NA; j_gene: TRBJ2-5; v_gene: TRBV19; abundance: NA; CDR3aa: CASSGSLQETQYF
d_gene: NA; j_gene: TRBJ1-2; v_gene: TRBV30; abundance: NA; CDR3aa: CAWSIGVGVYGYTF